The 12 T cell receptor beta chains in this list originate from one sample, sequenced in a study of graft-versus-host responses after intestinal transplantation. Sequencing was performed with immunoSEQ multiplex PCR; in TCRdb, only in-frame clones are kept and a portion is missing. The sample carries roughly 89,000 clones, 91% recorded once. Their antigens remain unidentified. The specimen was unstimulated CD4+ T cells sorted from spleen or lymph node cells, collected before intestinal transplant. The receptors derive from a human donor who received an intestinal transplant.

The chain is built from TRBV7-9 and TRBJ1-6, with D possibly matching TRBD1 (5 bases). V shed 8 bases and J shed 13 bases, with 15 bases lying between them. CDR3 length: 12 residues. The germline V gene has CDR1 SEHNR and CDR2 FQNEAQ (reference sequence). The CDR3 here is CASGHENRPLHF. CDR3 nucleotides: TGTGCCAGCGGCCACGAGAACAGGCCCCTCCACTTT. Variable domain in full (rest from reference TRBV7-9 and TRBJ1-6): DTGVSQNPRHKITKRGQNVTFRCDPISEHNRLYWYRQTLGQGPEFLTYFQNEAQLEKSRLLSDRFSAERPKGSFSTLEIQRTEQGDSAMYLCASGHENRPLHFGNGTRLTVT.

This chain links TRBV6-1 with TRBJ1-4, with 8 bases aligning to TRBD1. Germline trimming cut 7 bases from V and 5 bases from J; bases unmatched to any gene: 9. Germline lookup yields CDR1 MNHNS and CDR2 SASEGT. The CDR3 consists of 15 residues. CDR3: CASNPTGDGNEKLFF. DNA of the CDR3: TGTGCCAGCAACCCGACAGGGGACGGAAATGAAAAACTGTTTTTT.

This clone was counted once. The CDR3, as DNA: TGTGCCAGCTCTCCTACAGTTGACAGCAACACTGAAGCTTTCTTT. As protein: CASSPTVDSNTEAFF. The rearrangement links TRBV18 to TRBJ1-1, with D perhaps matching TRBD1 (5 bases). Between the trimmed V and J ends, which lost 6 bases and 2 bases, there was a span of 16 bases. Germline values: CDR1 KGHSH, CDR2 LQKENI. The CDR3 runs to 15 residues.

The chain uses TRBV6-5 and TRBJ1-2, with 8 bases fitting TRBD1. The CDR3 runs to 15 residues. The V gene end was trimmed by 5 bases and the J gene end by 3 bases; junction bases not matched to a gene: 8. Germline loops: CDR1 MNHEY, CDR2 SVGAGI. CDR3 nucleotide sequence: TGTGCCAGCAGTAATTACCTGGGACAGGACTATGGCTACACCTTC. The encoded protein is CASSNYLGQDYGYTF.

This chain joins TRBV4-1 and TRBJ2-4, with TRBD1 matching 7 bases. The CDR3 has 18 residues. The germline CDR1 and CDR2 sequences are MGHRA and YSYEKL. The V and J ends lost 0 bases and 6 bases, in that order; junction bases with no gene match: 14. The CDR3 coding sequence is TGCGCCAGCAGCCAAGAAGGCAGGGGGATGTCAGGGCTAAACATTCAGTACTTC. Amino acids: CASSQEGRGMSGLNIQYF.

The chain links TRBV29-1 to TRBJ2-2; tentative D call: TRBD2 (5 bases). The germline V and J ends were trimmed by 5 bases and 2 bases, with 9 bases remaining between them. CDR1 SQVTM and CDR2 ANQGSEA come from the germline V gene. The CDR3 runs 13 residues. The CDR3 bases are TGCAGCGTTCGAGGGATCAACACCGGGGAGCTGTTTTTT. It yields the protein CSVRGINTGELFF.

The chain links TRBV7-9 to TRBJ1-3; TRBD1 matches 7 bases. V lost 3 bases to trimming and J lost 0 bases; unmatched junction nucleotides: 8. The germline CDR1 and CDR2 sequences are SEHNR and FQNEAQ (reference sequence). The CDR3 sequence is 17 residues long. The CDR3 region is CASSFSQGYYSGNTIYF. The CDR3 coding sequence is TGTGCCAGCAGCTTCTCACAGGGGTACTACTCTGGAAACACCATATATTTT. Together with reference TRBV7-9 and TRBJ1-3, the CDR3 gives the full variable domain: DTGVSQNPRHKITKRGQNVTFRCDPISEHNRLYWYRQTLGQGPEFLTYFQNEAQLEKSRLLSDRFSAERPKGSFSTLEIQRTEQGDSAMYLCASSFSQGYYSGNTIYFGEGSWLTVV.

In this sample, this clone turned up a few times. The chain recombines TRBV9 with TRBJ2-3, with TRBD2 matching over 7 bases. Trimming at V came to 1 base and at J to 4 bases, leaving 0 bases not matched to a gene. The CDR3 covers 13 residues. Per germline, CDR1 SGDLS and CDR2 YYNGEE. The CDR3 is CASSVREADTQYF. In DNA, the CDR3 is TGTGCCAGCAGCGTACGGGAGGCAGATACGCAGTATTTT.

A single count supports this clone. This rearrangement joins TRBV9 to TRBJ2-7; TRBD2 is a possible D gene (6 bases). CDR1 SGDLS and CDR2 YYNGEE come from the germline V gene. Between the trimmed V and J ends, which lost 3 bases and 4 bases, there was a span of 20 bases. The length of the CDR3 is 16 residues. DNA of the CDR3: TGTGCCAGCAGCGCCGGGGGAACGGCGTCTCTTTACGAGCAGTACTTC. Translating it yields CASSAGGTASLYEQYF.

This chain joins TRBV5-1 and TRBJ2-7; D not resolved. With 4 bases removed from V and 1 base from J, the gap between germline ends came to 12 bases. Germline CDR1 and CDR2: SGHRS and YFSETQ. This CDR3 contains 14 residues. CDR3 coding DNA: TGCGCCAGCAGCAACAATACGTATTCCTACGAGCAGTACTTC. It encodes CASSNNTYSYEQYF.

The CDR3 bases are TGCGCCAGCAGCCAAACAGGGGGGAACACTGAAGCTTTCTTT. It specifies CASSQTGGNTEAFF. This chain joins TRBV4-3 and TRBJ1-1, with 8 bases lining up with TRBD1. The germline gives CDR1 LGHNA, CDR2 YSLEER. Germline trimming cut 2 bases from V and 1 base from J; bases unmatched to any gene: 0. The CDR3 runs to 14 residues.

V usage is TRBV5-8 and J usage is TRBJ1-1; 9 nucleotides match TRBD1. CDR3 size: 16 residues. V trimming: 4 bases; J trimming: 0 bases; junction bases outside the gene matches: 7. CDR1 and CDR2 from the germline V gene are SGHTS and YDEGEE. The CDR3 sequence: CASSQRDRVLNTEAFF. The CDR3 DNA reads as TGTGCCAGCAGCCAGAGGGACAGGGTCTTGAACACTGAAGCTTTCTTT.